The entry below describes one T cell receptor beta chain. What it binds is not known. The data derive from a study of B cell selection in AIRE deficiency. This CDR3 comprises 16 residues. V was trimmed by 2 bases and J by 5 bases, leaving 18 bases between them. Germline V CDR1 and CDR2: MGHRA, YSYEKL. Study conclusions and caveats: Of some 4,000 shared Treg TCRbeta sequences, 31.6% were healthy-donor-only and 7% to 9.5% patient-only. Shorter CDR3s marked shared Treg sequences, biased toward few non-templated insertions.

Original processing notes: Patients' Tregs yielded 45,000 to 60,000 distinct TCRbeta sequences; donors' about 9.6x10^4. The table came from immunoSEQ multiplex PCR; TCRdb's copy has only in-frame clones and leaves some out. Clonal size and the V and J genes are those of that table, whereas D and trimming came from the DNA. Of roughly 23,000 clones listed, around nine tenths are singletons. Regulatory T cells were sorted as CD4+CD25hiCD127low/negative. The chain links TRBV4-1 to TRBJ2-5; no firm D call. The sequence was obtained from a human donor in good health. Sequencing used CD4+CD25+ Tregs sorted from PBMCs. For the CDR3, the DNA is TGCGCCAGCAGCCAATGGGATATGAGCGTTGGTGAGACCCAGTACTTC. Its translation is CASSQWDMSVGETQYF.